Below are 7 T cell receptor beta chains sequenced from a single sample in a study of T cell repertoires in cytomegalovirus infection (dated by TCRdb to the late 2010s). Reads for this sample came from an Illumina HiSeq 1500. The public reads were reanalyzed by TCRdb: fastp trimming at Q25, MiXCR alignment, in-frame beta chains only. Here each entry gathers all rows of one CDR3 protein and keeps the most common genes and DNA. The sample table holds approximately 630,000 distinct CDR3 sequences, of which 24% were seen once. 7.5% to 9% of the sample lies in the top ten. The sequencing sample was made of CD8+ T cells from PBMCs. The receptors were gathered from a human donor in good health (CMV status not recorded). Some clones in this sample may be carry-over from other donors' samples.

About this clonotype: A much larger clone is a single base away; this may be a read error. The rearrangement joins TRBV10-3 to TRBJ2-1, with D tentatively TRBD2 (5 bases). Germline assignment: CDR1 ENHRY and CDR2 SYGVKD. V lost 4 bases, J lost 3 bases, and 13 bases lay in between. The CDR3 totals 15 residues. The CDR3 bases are TGTGCCATCAGTGGGACTGATAATTGCTACAATGAGCAGTTCTTC. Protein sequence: CAISGTDNCYNEQFF.

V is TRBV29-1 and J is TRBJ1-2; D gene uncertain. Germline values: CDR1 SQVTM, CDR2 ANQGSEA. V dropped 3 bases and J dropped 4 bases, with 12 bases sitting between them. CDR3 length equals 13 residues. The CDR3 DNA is TGCAGCGTTGAGGAGGGTGTCCTCTATGGCTACACCTTC. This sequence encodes CSVEEGVLYGYTF.

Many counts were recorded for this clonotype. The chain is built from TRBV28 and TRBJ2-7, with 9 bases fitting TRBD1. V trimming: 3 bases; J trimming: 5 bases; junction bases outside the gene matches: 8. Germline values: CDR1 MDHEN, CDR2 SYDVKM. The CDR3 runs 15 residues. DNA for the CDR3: TGTGCCAGCAGTTTTCGGACAGGGGTTGTCCACGAGCAGTACGTC. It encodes CASSFRTGVVHEQYV.

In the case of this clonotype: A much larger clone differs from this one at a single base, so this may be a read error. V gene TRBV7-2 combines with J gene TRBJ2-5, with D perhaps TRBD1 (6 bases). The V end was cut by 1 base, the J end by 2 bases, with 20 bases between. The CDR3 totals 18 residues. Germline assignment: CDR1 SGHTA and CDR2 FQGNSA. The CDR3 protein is CASSLEPEPRGTQETQYF. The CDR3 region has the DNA TGTGCCAGCAGCTTAGAACCTGAACCAAGGGGGACACAAGAGACCCAGTACTTC.

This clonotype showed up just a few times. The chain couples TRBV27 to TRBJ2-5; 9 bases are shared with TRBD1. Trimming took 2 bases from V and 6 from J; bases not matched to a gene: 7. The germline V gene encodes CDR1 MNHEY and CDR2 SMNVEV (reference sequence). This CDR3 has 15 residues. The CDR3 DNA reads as TGTGCCAGCAGTTTACGGGCGGACAGGGGACAGACCCAGTACTTC. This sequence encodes CASSLRADRGQTQYF.

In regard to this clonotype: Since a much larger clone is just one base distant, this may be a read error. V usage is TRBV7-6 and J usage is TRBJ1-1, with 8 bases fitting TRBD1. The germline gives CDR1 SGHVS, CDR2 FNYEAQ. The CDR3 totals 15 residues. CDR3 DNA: TGTGCCAGCAGCTCATCGGACAGGGCTAACACTGAAGCTTACTTT. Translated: CASSSSDRANTEAYF.

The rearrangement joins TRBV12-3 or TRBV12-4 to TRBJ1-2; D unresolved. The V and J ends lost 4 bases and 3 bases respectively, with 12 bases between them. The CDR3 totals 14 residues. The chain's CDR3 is CASSSWQLYYGYTF. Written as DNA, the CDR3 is TGTGCCAGCAGTTCTTGGCAGCTTTACTATGGCTACACCTTC.